The 18 T cell receptor beta chains listed next were all sequenced from one sample in a study of blood T cells in healthy people across ages. With a J-beta primer mix and a sample-barcoded 5' primer, a second PCR ran about 6 to 11 cycles. TCRdb analysed the 5' RACE reads with MiXCR anew, one entry per CDR3 protein. Of hundreds of thousands of distinct CDR3 sequences listed, under 70% are singletons. The sample taken for sequencing was blood. The receptors come from a man aged 55 to 70 in good health.

The V call is TRBV20-1, the J call TRBJ2-7, with D tentatively TRBD2 (5 bases). This CDR3 has 14 amino acids. Deletions cut 0 bases from V and 0 bases from J, with 9 bases between. Germline CDR1 and CDR2: DFQATT and SNEGSKA (reference sequence). The CDR3 sequence is CSARDPRGSYEQYF. CDR3 nucleotide sequence: TGCAGTGCTAGAGATCCCCGGGGCTCCTACGAGCAGTACTTC.

The chain is built from TRBV3-1 and TRBJ2-1, with TRBD2 matching over 8 bases. Germline CDR1 reads LGHDT; CDR2 reads YNNKEL (reference sequence). This CDR3 has 13 amino acids. V lost 9 bases to trimming and J lost 3 bases; unmatched junction nucleotides: 4. The CDR3, as DNA: TGTGCCAGTGAGGCGGGGGGCTACAATGAGCAGTTCTTC. It encodes CASEAGGYNEQFF.

This chain uses TRBV6-5 with TRBJ2-7; 12 nucleotides match TRBD1. Germline V gene lookup returns CDR1 MNHEY and CDR2 SVGAGI. The CDR3 runs 15 residues. Trimming removed 2 bases from V and 5 bases from J; junction bases left unmatched: 4. The chain's CDR3 is CASSYEGTGGNEQYF. The CDR3 bases are TGTGCCAGCAGTTACGAGGGGACAGGGGGCAACGAGCAGTACTTC.

The rearrangement joins TRBV6-5 to TRBJ1-6; weak D call: TRBD1 (5 bases). This CDR3 comprises 17 residues. The germline V gene has CDR1 MNHEY and CDR2 SVGAGI. Trimming cost V 0 bases and J 8 bases, with 17 bases left between them. The CDR3 region is CASSYSIAGQGDSPLHF. CDR3 nucleotide sequence: TGTGCCAGCAGTTACTCGATCGCAGGCCAAGGGGATTCACCCCTCCACTTT.

The rearrangement links TRBV29-1 to TRBJ2-6; D call uncertain. Trimming removed 6 bases from V and 4 bases from J, with 13 bases in between. Per the germline V gene, CDR1 is SQVTM and CDR2 is ANQGSEA. This CDR3 region has 14 residues. The CDR3 reads CSVTETLGANVLTF. Here the CDR3 DNA reads TGCAGCGTGACCGAGACTCTAGGGGCCAACGTCCTGACTTTC.

The J gene is TRBJ2-6, the V gene TRBV19, with D hard to call. Germline V gene data show CDR1 as LNHDA and CDR2 as SQIVND (reference sequence). Trimming removed 3 bases from V and 0 bases from J, with 12 bases in between. The CDR3 is 17 amino acids. For the CDR3, the DNA is TGTGCCAGTAGTATTATGGCAGTAGCCTCTGGGGCCAACGTCCTGACTTTC. Its protein is CASSIMAVASGANVLTF. Full variable domain (rest looked up from reference TRBV19 and TRBJ2-6): DGGITQSPKYLFRKEGQNVTLSCEQNLNHDAMYWYRQDPGQGLRLIYYSQIVNDFQKGDIAEGYSVSREKKESFPLTVTSAQKNPTAFYLCASSIMAVASGANVLTFGAGSRLTVL.

The chain uses TRBV5-1 and TRBJ1-1; 11 bases are shared with TRBD1. The CDR3 is 16 amino acids. Losses at the gene ends were 6 bases for V and 0 bases for J; bases not matched to a gene: 7. Germline V gives CDR1 SGHRS, CDR2 YFSETQ. The CDR3 loop reads CASTRTGGFLNTEAFF. CDR3 coding DNA: TGCGCCAGCACCCGGACAGGGGGCTTTCTGAACACTGAAGCTTTCTTT.

This clonotype has more than one count but fewer than ten. The chain couples TRBV12-3 or TRBV12-4 to TRBJ2-7, with 8 bases lining up with TRBD2. The assigned J gene may be wrong: the sequence end matches TRBJ2-5 better. There are 16 residues in the CDR3. The DNA for the CDR3 is TGTGCCAGCAGTCCCCCCGGGACTAGTTTTCGGGAGACCCAGTACTTC. Translation gives CASSPPGTSFRETQYF.

Only one count was recorded for this clonotype. The chain couples TRBV5-1 to TRBJ2-2, with D possibly being TRBD2 (6 bases). CDR1 SGHRS and CDR2 YFSETQ come from the germline V gene. This CDR3 comprises 16 residues. Trimming took off 5 bases at V and 3 bases at J, with 17 bases between the two ends. CDR3 sequence (DNA): TGCGCCAGCAGTTCACTTTCCGGGGGAGACACCGGGGAGCTGTTTTTT. Translation gives CASSSLSGGDTGELFF.

CDR3 DNA: TGCAGTGCTAGAGATCCCGGGGACAGGAACGAGCAGTACTTC. The encoded protein is CSARDPGDRNEQYF. This chain links TRBV20-1 with TRBJ2-7, with 8 bases matching TRBD1. V lost 0 bases and J lost 5; bases outside the gene matches: 6. CDR3 length equals 14 residues. Germline V gives CDR1 DFQATT, CDR2 SNEGSKA (reference sequence).

The chain employs TRBV7-6 and TRBJ1-1; TRBD1 agrees at 10 bases. The ends lost 5 bases at V and 3 bases at J; junction bases unmatched: 9. This CDR3 is built from 16 residues. Per the germline V gene, CDR1 is SGHVS and CDR2 is FNYEAQ. CDR3 amino acids: CASSPTDRGRDTEAFF. The CDR3 coding sequence is TGTGCCAGCAGCCCTACGGACAGGGGGAGGGACACTGAAGCTTTCTTT.

This clonotype was seen repeatedly, ten times or more. The chain recombines TRBV5-5 with TRBJ2-1; D is ambiguous. Germline assignment: CDR1 SGHKS and CDR2 YYEKEE (reference sequence). This CDR3 has 13 amino acids. The V gene lost 3 bases and the J gene lost 4 bases, with 8 bases spanning the gap. The CDR3 sequence is CASSSGRYNEQFF. CDR3 in DNA: TGTGCCAGCAGCTCCGGACGGTACAATGAGCAGTTCTTC.

The chain couples TRBV7-6 to TRBJ2-7; weak D call: TRBD2 (5 bases). Matching the DNA end better, TRBJ2-5 makes the J call doubtful. The CDR3 length is 15 residues. The V gene's germline CDR1 is SGHVS and CDR2 FNYEAQ. CDR3 sequence: CASSLGHNSGETQYF. DNA for the CDR3: TGTGCCAGCAGCTTAGGGCACAATTCGGGGGAGACCCAGTACTTC.

The CDR3 nucleotides read TGTGCCAGCAGCTTAGGCCAGGCCTCTAGCACAGATACGCAGTATTTT. Its translation is CASSLGQASSTDTQYF. V usage is TRBV7-2 and J usage is TRBJ2-3, with D unclear. V lost 1 base, J lost 0 bases, and 11 bases lay in between. In germline, CDR1 is SGHTA, CDR2 FQGNSA. The CDR3 is 16 residues long. Combining the CDR3 with reference TRBV7-2 and TRBJ2-3 gives the whole variable domain GAGVSQSPSNKVTEKGKDVELRCDPISGHTALYWYRQSLGQGLEFLIYFQGNSAPDKSGLPSDRFSAERTGGSVSTLTIQRTQQEDSAVYLCASSLGQASSTDTQYFGPGTRLTVL.

J is TRBJ1-6 and V is TRBV6-6; no firm D call. V shed 8 bases and J shed 7 bases, with 15 bases lying between them. The CDR3 loop spans 14 amino acids. In germline, CDR1 is MNHNY, CDR2 SVGAGI (reference sequence). CDR3 sequence: CASGQMWTNSPLHF. The CDR3 DNA is TGTGCCAGCGGCCAGATGTGGACGAATTCACCCCTCCACTTT.

The V call is TRBV4-1, the J call TRBJ2-3, with TRBD2 matching over 9 bases. Germline CDR1 is MGHRA and CDR2 is YSYEKL. The CDR3 loop spans 18 amino acids. V gave up 2 bases and J gave up 2 bases; unmatched junction bases: 11. Written as DNA, the CDR3 is TGCGCCAGCAGCCAACTGAGCGGGGGGCAGTTTGACACAGATACGCAGTATTTT. Residues: CASSQLSGGQFDTDTQYF.

The chain links TRBV18 to TRBJ2-7; tentative D call: TRBD2 (5 bases). This CDR3 has 15 residues. The V and J ends lost 6 bases and 7 bases respectively, with 22 bases between them. Germline V gives CDR1 KGHSH, CDR2 LQKENI. DNA of the CDR3: TGTGCCAGCTCCCCAAGGGCTAGCAGTCTTCTTGAGCAGTACTTC. Protein product: CASSPRASSLLEQYF. Looking up the rest from reference TRBV18 and TRBJ2-7 gives the full variable domain: NAGVMQNPRHLVRRRGQEARLRCSPMKGHSHVYWYRQLPEEGLKFMVYLQKENIIDESGMPKERFSAEFPKEGPSILRIQQVVRGDSAAYFCASSPRASSLLEQYFGPGTRLTVT.

This chain joins TRBV11-1 and TRBJ2-5, with D maybe TRBD2 (6 bases). The CDR3 sequence is 13 residues long. CDR1 is SGHAT, CDR2 FQDESV, per germline (reference sequence). Between the trimmed V and J ends, which lost 4 bases and 1 base, there was a span of 7 bases. The CDR3 region has the DNA TGTGCCAGCAGCTGGGACTTCCAAGAGACCCAGTACTTC. This codes for CASSWDFQETQYF.